The 2 T cell receptor beta chains listed next were all sequenced from one sample in a study of OX40 agonist ivuxolimab in advanced cancers. Libraries were prepared by immunoSEQ multiplex PCR; TCRdb keeps only in-frame clonotypes and omits some of them. The sample holds around 50,000 clones, 70% to 90% seen once. Sequenced here: CD4+ or CD8+ T cells sorted from blood, sampled in a trial of the OX40 agonist ivuxolimab. These receptors all come from an adult with an advanced solid tumor such as melanoma, head and neck, liver or kidney cancer.

V and J are TRBV27 and TRBJ1-6; 10 bases are a match to TRBD1. Germline V gene lookup returns CDR1 MNHEY and CDR2 SMNVEV (reference sequence). The CDR3 consists of 15 residues. Trimming removed 6 bases from V and 10 bases from J; junction bases left unmatched: 9. The CDR3: CASRGTGVGGSPLHF. CDR3 sequence (DNA): TGTGCCAGCAGGGGGACAGGGGTAGGAGGGTCACCCCTCCACTTT.

This clone occurred once. The chain joins TRBV6-5 to TRBJ2-7, with D unresolved. The germline gives CDR1 MNHEY, CDR2 SVGAGI. V lost 10 bases to trimming and J lost 3 bases, with 22 bases between them. This CDR3 region has 15 residues. The CDR3 loop is CATRSPAERRYEQYF. The CDR3 coding sequence is TGTGCCACCCGATCCCCCGCAGAGCGCCGCTACGAGCAGTACTTC.